Sequencing of this TCR beta chain was carried out in a study of blood T cell repertoires in COVID-19. The method was immunoSEQ multiplex PCR; TCRdb's version includes in-frame clones alone and lacks a portion of them. This sample yields about 250,000 clones, of which under 90% are seen a single time; less than 4% belongs to the top ten. J gave up 4 bases and V 6 bases, and 6 bases lay outside the gene matches. Germline CDR1 MNHEY, CDR2 SVGAGI. The CDR3 consists of 14 residues. The source is a woman aged 40 to 55 who had been exposed to COVID-19. The genes are TRBV6-5 and TRBJ1-3; TRBD1 matches 7 bases. Input material: PBMCs or T cells enriched from blood (not recorded which). The CDR3 sequence is CASREGQPGNTIYF. In DNA, the CDR3 is TGTGCCAGCAGGGAGGGACAGCCAGGAAACACCATATATTTT.